The rows below give T cell receptor beta chains drawn from one sample of a study of long-term antiretroviral therapy in people with HIV. The method was immunoSEQ multiplex PCR; TCRdb's version includes in-frame clones alone and lacks a portion of them. This table has tens of thousands of clones, roughly four fifths appearing once. The input for sequencing was unsorted PBMCs, taken 0.3 years after starting antiretroviral therapy. The receptor source for this set is a man aged 18 to 29 with HIV. Both conserved end residues are part of each CDR3. The order of the fields is J gene, V gene, D gene, clone size, CDR3 protein, CDR3 DNA. D genes are given only for firm matches. Clone size is not always given. Where it is, it says once, few, many or a class for expanded clones.

j_gene: TRBJ1-5
v_gene: TRBV11-3
d_gene: TRBD1
abundance: NA
CDR3aa: CASSSPGQAPGSNQPQHF
CDR3nt: TGTGCCAGCAGCTCTCCGGGACAGGCGCCAGGTAGCAATCAGCCCCAGCATTTT

j_gene: TRBJ1-2
v_gene: TRBV6-5
d_gene: TRBD1
abundance: NA
CDR3aa: CASKHRDREGYGYTF
CDR3nt: TGTGCCAGCAAACACCGGGACAGGGAGGGCTATGGCTACACCTTC

j_gene: TRBJ1-1
v_gene: TRBV30
d_gene: NA
abundance: NA
CDR3aa: CAWGVRGEAFF
CDR3nt: TGTGCCTGGGGGGTGCGGGGCGAAGCTTTCTTT

j_gene: TRBJ1-2
v_gene: TRBV20-1
d_gene: NA
abundance: NA
CDR3aa: CSAPPYGYTF
CDR3nt: TGCAGTGCTCCCCCCTATGGCTACACCTTC

j_gene: TRBJ1-1
v_gene: TRBV19
d_gene: NA
abundance: NA
CDR3aa: CASRAGPATEAFF
CDR3nt: TGTGCCAGTCGAGCGGGCCCAGCCACTGAAGCTTTCTTT

j_gene: TRBJ2-4
v_gene: TRBV2
d_gene: NA
abundance: NA
CDR3aa: CASSAGIVQYF
CDR3nt: TGTGCCAGCAGTGCCGGGATAGTTCAGTACTTC

j_gene: TRBJ2-3
v_gene: TRBV4-2
d_gene: TRBD2
abundance: NA
CDR3aa: CASSQERSAGVGDTQYF
CDR3nt: TGTGCCAGCAGCCAAGAAAGGTCGGCGGGAGTGGGAGATACGCAGTATTTT

j_gene: TRBJ2-3
v_gene: TRBV5-5
d_gene: NA
abundance: NA
CDR3aa: CASSLLVVADTQYF
CDR3nt: TGTGCCAGCAGCTTGCTTGTTGTCGCAGATACGCAGTATTTT

j_gene: TRBJ2-7
v_gene: TRBV19
d_gene: NA
abundance: NA
CDR3aa: CANTRVPDEQYF
CDR3nt: TGTGCCAATACCAGGGTTCCCGACGAGCAGTACTTC

j_gene: TRBJ2-6
v_gene: TRBV6-6
d_gene: NA
abundance: NA
CDR3aa: CASSYADSGANVLTF
CDR3nt: TGTGCCAGCAGTTACGCGGACTCTGGGGCCAACGTCCTGACTTTC

j_gene: TRBJ1-1
v_gene: TRBV5-1
d_gene: NA
abundance: NA
CDR3aa: CASSFIQGKNTEAFF
CDR3nt: TGCGCCAGCAGCTTCATTCAGGGGAAGAACACTGAAGCTTTCTTT

j_gene: TRBJ2-7
v_gene: TRBV19
d_gene: NA
abundance: NA
CDR3aa: CASSGDGNYEQYF
CDR3nt: TGTGCCAGTAGTGGGGACGGGAACTACGAGCAGTACTTC

j_gene: TRBJ1-6
v_gene: TRBV4-1
d_gene: NA
abundance: few
CDR3aa: CASSHPSRGGRGGSPLHF
CDR3nt: TGCGCCAGCAGCCACCCGTCACGAGGTGGTAGAGGTGGTTCACCCCTCCACTTT

j_gene: TRBJ1-1
v_gene: TRBV5-4
d_gene: NA
abundance: NA
CDR3aa: CASSDWTQNTEAFF
CDR3nt: TGTGCCAGCAGCGACTGGACACAGAACACTGAAGCTTTCTTT

j_gene: TRBJ2-1
v_gene: TRBV11-2
d_gene: TRBD2
abundance: NA
CDR3aa: CASKKAGGISYNEQFF
CDR3nt: TGTGCCAGCAAAAAAGCGGGAGGGATATCCTACAATGAGCAGTTCTTC

j_gene: TRBJ1-2
v_gene: TRBV6-4
d_gene: NA
abundance: NA
CDR3aa: CASSETGSYGYTF
CDR3nt: TGTGCCAGCAGTGAAACAGGAAGCTATGGCTACACCTTC

j_gene: TRBJ1-2
v_gene: TRBV7-9
d_gene: TRBD1
abundance: NA
CDR3aa: CASSHPRDRGHPYGYTF
CDR3nt: TGTGCCAGCAGCCACCCTCGGGACAGGGGGCACCCCTATGGCTACACCTTC

j_gene: TRBJ2-3
v_gene: TRBV21-1
d_gene: NA
abundance: NA
CDR3aa: CASIKGLGTETQYF
CDR3nt: TGTGCCAGCATCAAGGGGCTCGGCACAGAAACGCAGTATTTT

j_gene: TRBJ2-7
v_gene: TRBV28
d_gene: NA
abundance: NA
CDR3aa: CASFDSYYEQYF
CDR3nt: TGTGCCAGTTTCGACAGCTACTACGAGCAGTACTTC

j_gene: TRBJ2-7
v_gene: TRBV27
d_gene: NA
abundance: NA
CDR3aa: CASSLFVRTPTYEQYF
CDR3nt: TGTGCCAGCAGTTTATTCGTCCGGACACCCACCTACGAGCAGTACTTC

j_gene: TRBJ1-5
v_gene: TRBV7-2
d_gene: NA
abundance: NA
CDR3aa: CASSLDDQPQHF
CDR3nt: TGTGCCAGCAGCTTAGACGATCAGCCCCAGCATTTT

j_gene: TRBJ2-7
v_gene: TRBV9
d_gene: NA
abundance: NA
CDR3aa: CASSPQGSQYEQYF
CDR3nt: TGTGCCAGCAGCCCCCAGGGGTCCCAATACGAGCAGTACTTC

j_gene: TRBJ2-3
v_gene: TRBV5-1
d_gene: TRBD2
abundance: NA
CDR3aa: CASSDGTSGGTDTQYF
CDR3nt: TGCGCCAGCAGCGACGGGACTAGCGGGGGCACAGATACGCAGTATTTT

j_gene: TRBJ1-1
v_gene: TRBV10-3
d_gene: NA
abundance: NA
CDR3aa: CAISEAPNTEAFF
CDR3nt: TGTGCCATCAGTGAGGCACCGAACACTGAAGCTTTCTTT

j_gene: TRBJ1-2
v_gene: TRBV30
d_gene: TRBD1
abundance: NA
CDR3aa: CAWNPTGGGYTF
CDR3nt: TGTGCCTGGAACCCAACAGGGGGCGGCTACACCTTC

j_gene: TRBJ2-1
v_gene: TRBV5-8
d_gene: NA
abundance: NA
CDR3aa: CASPGAAPYNEQFF
CDR3nt: TGTGCCAGCCCGGGGGCAGCGCCCTACAATGAGCAGTTCTTC

j_gene: TRBJ2-2
v_gene: TRBV2
d_gene: NA
abundance: few
CDR3aa: CASRRDSGGTGELFF
CDR3nt: TGTGCCAGCAGGCGGGACAGTGGGGGTACCGGGGAGCTGTTTTTT

j_gene: TRBJ1-1
v_gene: TRBV10-3
d_gene: NA
abundance: NA
CDR3aa: CAIRGREGTEAFF
CDR3nt: TGTGCCATCAGGGGGCGAGAGGGCACTGAAGCTTTCTTT

j_gene: TRBJ1-1
v_gene: TRBV9
d_gene: NA
abundance: NA
CDR3aa: CASSLGGPENTEAFF
CDR3nt: TGTGCCAGCAGCTTAGGGGGGCCGGAGAACACTGAAGCTTTCTTT

j_gene: TRBJ1-1
v_gene: TRBV19
d_gene: NA
abundance: NA
CDR3aa: CASSGVYAEAFF
CDR3nt: TGTGCCAGTAGCGGGGTCTACGCTGAAGCTTTCTTT

j_gene: TRBJ1-2
v_gene: TRBV5-8
d_gene: NA
abundance: NA
CDR3aa: CASSWTGIYGYTF
CDR3nt: TGTGCCAGCAGCTGGACCGGCATCTATGGCTACACCTTC

j_gene: TRBJ1-2
v_gene: TRBV29-1
d_gene: NA
abundance: NA
CDR3aa: CSVELAGEYYGYTF
CDR3nt: TGCAGCGTTGAATTAGCAGGCGAATACTATGGCTACACCTTC

j_gene: TRBJ2-1
v_gene: TRBV6-5
d_gene: NA
abundance: NA
CDR3aa: CASSRQPPGLVF
CDR3nt: TGTGCCAGCAGTCGACAGCCCCCCGGTTTGGTCTTC

j_gene: TRBJ2-2
v_gene: TRBV7-3
d_gene: NA
abundance: once
CDR3aa: CASSLTRENTGELFF
CDR3nt: TGTGCCAGCAGCTTAACTAGGGAAAACACCGGGGAGCTGTTTTTT

j_gene: TRBJ2-3
v_gene: TRBV6-1
d_gene: NA
abundance: NA
CDR3aa: CASREELATGDTQYF
CDR3nt: TGTGCCAGCAGGGAGGAACTAGCCACGGGCGATACGCAGTATTTT

j_gene: TRBJ2-7
v_gene: TRBV5-4
d_gene: NA
abundance: NA
CDR3aa: CASSSLGTYDTYEQYF
CDR3nt: TGTGCCAGCAGCTCCCTCGGGACATACGATACCTACGAGCAGTACTTC

j_gene: TRBJ2-1
v_gene: TRBV9
d_gene: TRBD2
abundance: NA
CDR3aa: CASSITSGGAVYEQFF
CDR3nt: TGTGCCAGCAGCATAACTAGCGGGGGGGCCGTTTATGAGCAGTTCTTC

j_gene: TRBJ2-1
v_gene: TRBV9
d_gene: TRBD1
abundance: NA
CDR3aa: CASSTRDRGPNSYNEQFF
CDR3nt: TGTGCCAGCAGCACCCGGGACAGGGGGCCAAATTCCTACAATGAGCAGTTCTTC

j_gene: TRBJ1-1
v_gene: TRBV18
d_gene: NA
abundance: NA
CDR3aa: CASSPGTGTEAFF
CDR3nt: TGTGCCAGCTCACCCGGGACTGGCACTGAAGCTTTCTTT

j_gene: TRBJ2-2
v_gene: TRBV10-1
d_gene: NA
abundance: NA
CDR3aa: CASSEGSANTGELFF
CDR3nt: TGCGCCAGCAGTGAGGGCAGCGCGAACACCGGGGAGCTGTTTTTT

j_gene: TRBJ2-7
v_gene: TRBV11-2
d_gene: NA
abundance: NA
CDR3aa: CASSFGVQSSYEQYF
CDR3nt: TGTGCCAGCAGCTTTGGGGTACAATCATCCTACGAGCAGTACTTC

j_gene: TRBJ2-1
v_gene: TRBV5-1
d_gene: TRBD2
abundance: NA
CDR3aa: CASSGGGNYNEQFF
CDR3nt: TGCGCCAGCAGCGGCGGGGGGAATTACAATGAGCAGTTCTTC

j_gene: TRBJ1-5
v_gene: TRBV15
d_gene: NA
abundance: NA
CDR3aa: CATRRGGGNQPQHF
CDR3nt: TGTGCCACCCGGCGGGGAGGTGGCAATCAGCCCCAGCATTTT

j_gene: TRBJ2-3
v_gene: TRBV6-6
d_gene: NA
abundance: few
CDR3aa: CASSYDPTITDTQYF
CDR3nt: TGTGCCAGCAGTTATGACCCGACTATCACAGATACGCAGTATTTT

j_gene: TRBJ1-2
v_gene: TRBV21-1
d_gene: NA
abundance: NA
CDR3aa: CASSKGTGTYGYTF
CDR3nt: TGTGCCAGCAGCAAAGGCACGGGAACCTATGGCTACACCTTC

j_gene: TRBJ2-1
v_gene: TRBV6-5
d_gene: TRBD2
abundance: NA
CDR3aa: CASSYTTSGVYNEQFF
CDR3nt: TGTGCCAGCAGTTACACGACTAGCGGGGTTTACAATGAGCAGTTCTTC

j_gene: TRBJ1-3
v_gene: TRBV18
d_gene: NA
abundance: once
CDR3aa: CASSQHSGNTIYF
CDR3nt: TGTGCCAGCTCTCAACACTCTGGAAACACCATATATTTT

j_gene: TRBJ2-7
v_gene: TRBV7-9
d_gene: NA
abundance: NA
CDR3aa: CASSSNYEQYF
CDR3nt: TGTGCCAGCAGCTCGAACTACGAGCAGTACTTC

j_gene: TRBJ1-2
v_gene: TRBV18
d_gene: TRBD1
abundance: few
CDR3aa: CASSLGTGDGYTF
CDR3nt: TGTGCCAGCTCGCTCGGGACAGGGGATGGCTACACCTTC

j_gene: TRBJ2-7
v_gene: TRBV4-1
d_gene: NA
abundance: NA
CDR3aa: CASSQDAYEQYF
CDR3nt: TGCGCCAGCAGCCAAGATGCCTACGAGCAGTACTTC

j_gene: TRBJ2-1
v_gene: TRBV5-6
d_gene: NA
abundance: NA
CDR3aa: CASSLPPGVGYEQFF
CDR3nt: TGTGCCAGCAGCTTGCCCCCCGGGGTAGGGTATGAGCAGTTCTTC

j_gene: TRBJ2-2
v_gene: TRBV5-4
d_gene: TRBD2
abundance: NA
CDR3aa: CASSPLAGGNTGELFF
CDR3nt: TGTGCCAGCAGCCCCCTAGCGGGGGGTAACACCGGGGAGCTGTTTTTT

j_gene: TRBJ2-1
v_gene: TRBV15
d_gene: TRBD2
abundance: NA
CDR3aa: CATSRGGTSGSKQFF
CDR3nt: TGTGCCACCAGCAGGGGCGGGACTAGCGGGAGTAAGCAGTTCTTC

j_gene: TRBJ2-5
v_gene: TRBV5-4
d_gene: TRBD2
abundance: NA
CDR3aa: CASSMAGGPPSETQYF
CDR3nt: TGTGCCAGCAGTATGGCGGGAGGGCCCCCATCGGAGACCCAGTACTTC

j_gene: TRBJ2-7
v_gene: TRBV28
d_gene: TRBD1
abundance: NA
CDR3aa: CASSSPGQSYEQYF
CDR3nt: TGTGCCAGCAGCTCTCCGGGACAGAGCTACGAGCAGTACTTC